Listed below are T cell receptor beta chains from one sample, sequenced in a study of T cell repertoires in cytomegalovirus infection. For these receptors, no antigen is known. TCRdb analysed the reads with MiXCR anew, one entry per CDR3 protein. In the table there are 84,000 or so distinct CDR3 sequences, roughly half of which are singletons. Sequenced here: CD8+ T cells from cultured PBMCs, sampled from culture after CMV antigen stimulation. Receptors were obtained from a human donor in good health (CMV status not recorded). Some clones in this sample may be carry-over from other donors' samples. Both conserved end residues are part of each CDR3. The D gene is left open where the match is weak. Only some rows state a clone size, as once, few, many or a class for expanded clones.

CDR3 protein: CSAPYGLAPETQYF
CDR3 DNA: TGCAGTGCCCCTTATGGACTAGCCCCAGAGACCCAGTACTTC
D gene: TRBD2
clone size: NA
V gene: TRBV20-1
J gene: TRBJ2-5

CDR3 protein: CASSTRLDEQFF
CDR3 DNA: TGTGCCAGCAGCACCAGACTAGATGAGCAGTTCTTC
D gene: NA
clone size: NA
V gene: TRBV7-3
J gene: TRBJ2-1

CDR3 protein: CAFRQEGLYEQYF
CDR3 DNA: TGTGCCTTCCGGCAGGAGGGGCTCTACGAGCAGTACTTC
D gene: NA
clone size: NA
V gene: TRBV2
J gene: TRBJ2-7

CDR3 protein: CASSFGSGGTDTQYF
CDR3 DNA: TGTGCCAGCAGCTTCGGTAGCGGGGGCACAGATACGCAGTATTTT
D gene: TRBD2
clone size: few
V gene: TRBV7-6
J gene: TRBJ2-3

CDR3 protein: CASSFDTDTQYF
CDR3 DNA: TGTGCCAGCAGTTTCGACACAGATACGCAGTATTTT
D gene: NA
clone size: NA
V gene: TRBV27
J gene: TRBJ2-3

CDR3 protein: CASSLVPYEQYF
CDR3 DNA: TGTGCCAGCAGCTTAGTACCCTACGAGCAGTACTTC
D gene: NA
clone size: few
V gene: TRBV7-6
J gene: TRBJ2-7

CDR3 protein: CASRLSGSSYNEQFF
CDR3 DNA: TGTGCCAGCAGGTTAAGCGGGAGCTCCTACAATGAGCAGTTCTTC
D gene: TRBD2
clone size: NA
V gene: TRBV7-9
J gene: TRBJ2-1

CDR3 protein: CASSPDRALNQPQHF
CDR3 DNA: TGTGCCAGCAGCCCTGACAGGGCCCTCAATCAGCCCCAGCATTTT
D gene: TRBD1
clone size: NA
V gene: TRBV6-6
J gene: TRBJ1-5

CDR3 protein: CASSPGTTQQYF
CDR3 DNA: TGTGCCAGCAGCCCTGGGACTACACAGCAGTACTTC
D gene: TRBD2
clone size: NA
V gene: TRBV4-2
J gene: TRBJ2-7

CDR3 protein: CASSLWSGNTEAFF
CDR3 DNA: TGTGCCAGCAGTTTATGGTCTGGGAACACTGAAGCTTTCTTT
D gene: NA
clone size: NA
V gene: TRBV27
J gene: TRBJ1-1

CDR3 protein: CASSLERGDFLGNTQYF
CDR3 DNA: TGTGCCAGCAGTTTAGAGCGGGGGGATTTCTTGGGTAATACGCAGTATTTT
D gene: TRBD2
clone size: NA
V gene: TRBV12-3/TRBV12-4
J gene: TRBJ2-3

CDR3 protein: CASRMGGLDEAFF
CDR3 DNA: TGTGCCAGCAGAATGGGGGGTCTCGATGAAGCTTTCTTT
D gene: NA
clone size: NA
V gene: TRBV12-3/TRBV12-4
J gene: TRBJ1-1

CDR3 protein: CASSPTTTGYGYTF
CDR3 DNA: TGTGCCAGCAGCCCCACAACAACAGGGTATGGCTACACCTTC
D gene: NA
clone size: few
V gene: TRBV28
J gene: TRBJ1-2

CDR3 protein: CASSQDGLGINEQFF
CDR3 DNA: TGTGCCAGCAGCCAAGATGGCCTAGGGATCAATGAGCAGTTCTTC
D gene: NA
clone size: few
V gene: TRBV4-2
J gene: TRBJ2-1

CDR3 protein: CASSFGGQPYEQYF
CDR3 DNA: TGTGCCAGCAGCTTCGGCGGGCAACCCTACGAGCAGTACTTC
D gene: NA
clone size: few
V gene: TRBV7-9
J gene: TRBJ2-7

CDR3 protein: CASIYSPRHSSYEQYF
CDR3 DNA: TGTGCCAGCATATATTCCCCTCGGCACAGCTCCTACGAGCAGTACTTC
D gene: NA
clone size: few
V gene: TRBV7-3
J gene: TRBJ2-7

CDR3 protein: CASSFGDRGRSYEQYF
CDR3 DNA: TGTGCCAGCAGCTTCGGGGACAGGGGTAGGAGCTACGAGCAGTACTTC
D gene: TRBD1
clone size: few
V gene: TRBV12-3/TRBV12-4
J gene: TRBJ2-7

CDR3 protein: CASSLGRPNEQFF
CDR3 DNA: TGTGCCAGCAGCTTAGGACGACCCAATGAGCAGTTCTTC
D gene: NA
clone size: NA
V gene: TRBV7-6
J gene: TRBJ2-1

CDR3 protein: CASSPGLAGEETYNEQFF
CDR3 DNA: TGTGCCAGCAGCCCGGGACTAGCGGGAGAGGAGACCTACAATGAGCAGTTCTTC
D gene: TRBD2
clone size: NA
V gene: TRBV5-6
J gene: TRBJ2-1

CDR3 protein: CASSLRLAQNNEQFF
CDR3 DNA: TGTGCCAGCAGCTTAAGACTAGCGCAAAACAATGAGCAGTTCTTC
D gene: TRBD2
clone size: NA
V gene: TRBV7-3
J gene: TRBJ2-1